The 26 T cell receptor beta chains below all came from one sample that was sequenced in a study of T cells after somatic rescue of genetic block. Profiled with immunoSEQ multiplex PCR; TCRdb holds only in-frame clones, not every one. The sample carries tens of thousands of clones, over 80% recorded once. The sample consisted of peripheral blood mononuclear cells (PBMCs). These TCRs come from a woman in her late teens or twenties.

CDR3 nucleotides: TGCGCCAGCTCAGGCGGGACAGGGGGCGTCAGAACTAATTCACCCCTCCACTTT. Protein product: CASSGGTGGVRTNSPLHF. This chain joins TRBV10-1 and TRBJ1-6; 12 bases fit TRBD1. The CDR3 sequence is 18 residues long. V trimming: 8 bases; J trimming: 6 bases; junction bases outside the gene matches: 14. CDR1 and CDR2 (germline): WNHNN, SYGVQD (reference sequence).

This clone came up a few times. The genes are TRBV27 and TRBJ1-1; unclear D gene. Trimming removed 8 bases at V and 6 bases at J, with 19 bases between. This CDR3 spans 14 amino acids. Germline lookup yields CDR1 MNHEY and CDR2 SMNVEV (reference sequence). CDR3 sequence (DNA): TGTGCCAGCCTAGGCCTGGGAGGAGAAGCTGAAGCTTTCTTT. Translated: CASLGLGGEAEAFF.

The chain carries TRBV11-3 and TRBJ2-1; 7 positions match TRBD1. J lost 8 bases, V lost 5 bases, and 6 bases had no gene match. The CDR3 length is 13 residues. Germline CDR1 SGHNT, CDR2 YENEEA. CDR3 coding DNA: TGTGCCAGCAGCCCAAACAGGGGTGATGAGCAGTTCTTC. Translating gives CASSPNRGDEQFF.

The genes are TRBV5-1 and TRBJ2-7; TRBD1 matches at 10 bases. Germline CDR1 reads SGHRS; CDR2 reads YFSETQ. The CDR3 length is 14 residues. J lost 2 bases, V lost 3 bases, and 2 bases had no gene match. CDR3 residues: CASSWDRGTYEQYF. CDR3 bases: TGCGCCAGCAGCTGGGACAGGGGAACCTACGAGCAGTACTTC. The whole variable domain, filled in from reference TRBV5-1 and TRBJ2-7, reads KAGVTQTPRYLIKTRGQQVTLSCSPISGHRSVSWYQQTPGQGLQFLFEYFSETQRNKGNFPGRFSGRQFSNSRSEMNVSTLELGDSALYLCASSWDRGTYEQYFGPGTRLTVT.

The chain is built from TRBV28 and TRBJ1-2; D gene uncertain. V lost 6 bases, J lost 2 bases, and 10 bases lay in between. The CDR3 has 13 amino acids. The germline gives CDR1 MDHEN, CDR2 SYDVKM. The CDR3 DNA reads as TGTGCCAGCAGGCTAGGGTCCAACTATGGCTACACCTTC. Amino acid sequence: CASRLGSNYGYTF.

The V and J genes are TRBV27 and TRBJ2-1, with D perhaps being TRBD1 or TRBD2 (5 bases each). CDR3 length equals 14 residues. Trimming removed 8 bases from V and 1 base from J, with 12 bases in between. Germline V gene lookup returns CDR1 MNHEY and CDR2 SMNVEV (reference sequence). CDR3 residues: CASGAGSSYNEQFF. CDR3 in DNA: TGTGCCAGCGGGGCGGGCAGTTCCTACAATGAGCAGTTCTTC.

The CDR3, as DNA: TGTGCCAGCAGTCCCGCAGACCGTCGCAATGAGCAGTTCTTC. Protein: CASSPADRRNEQFF. The chain couples TRBV27 to TRBJ2-1, with no clear D. The ends were cut back, 5 bases at V and 6 bases at J, with 14 bases in the middle. This CDR3 spans 14 amino acids. Germline V gives CDR1 MNHEY, CDR2 SMNVEV (reference sequence).

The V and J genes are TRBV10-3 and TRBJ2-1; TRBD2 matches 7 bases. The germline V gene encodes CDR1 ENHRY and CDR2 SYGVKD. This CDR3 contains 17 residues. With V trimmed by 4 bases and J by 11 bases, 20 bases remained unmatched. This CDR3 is CAISGSLLRRESIKQFF. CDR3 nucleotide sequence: TGTGCCATCAGTGGCTCTCTCCTCCGGCGGGAGAGCATTAAGCAGTTCTTC.

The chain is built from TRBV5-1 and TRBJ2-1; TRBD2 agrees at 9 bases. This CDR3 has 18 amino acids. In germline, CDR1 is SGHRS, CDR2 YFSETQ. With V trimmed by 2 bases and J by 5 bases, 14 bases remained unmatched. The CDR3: CASSFSSGTLGGHNEQFF. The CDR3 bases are TGCGCCAGCAGCTTCTCTAGCGGGACCCTAGGGGGACACAATGAGCAGTTCTTC.

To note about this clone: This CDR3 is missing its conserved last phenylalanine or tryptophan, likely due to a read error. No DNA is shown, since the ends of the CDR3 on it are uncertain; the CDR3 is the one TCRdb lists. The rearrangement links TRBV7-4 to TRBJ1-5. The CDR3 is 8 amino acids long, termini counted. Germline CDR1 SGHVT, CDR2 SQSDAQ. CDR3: CASSPGRN.

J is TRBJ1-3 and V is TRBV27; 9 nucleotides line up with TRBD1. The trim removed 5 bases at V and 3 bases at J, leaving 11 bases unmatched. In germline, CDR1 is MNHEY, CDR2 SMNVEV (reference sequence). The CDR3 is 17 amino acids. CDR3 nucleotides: TGTGCCAGCAGTCCGAACCCAAGGACAGGGGTTGGAAACACCATATATTTT. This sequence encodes CASSPNPRTGVGNTIYF.

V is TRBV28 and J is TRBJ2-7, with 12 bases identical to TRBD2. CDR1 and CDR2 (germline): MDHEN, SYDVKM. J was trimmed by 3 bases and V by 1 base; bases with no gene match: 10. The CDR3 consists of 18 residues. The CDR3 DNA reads TGTGCCAGCAGTTTATCCAGAATAGGACTAGCGGGGATCTACGAGCAGTACTTC. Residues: CASSLSRIGLAGIYEQYF.

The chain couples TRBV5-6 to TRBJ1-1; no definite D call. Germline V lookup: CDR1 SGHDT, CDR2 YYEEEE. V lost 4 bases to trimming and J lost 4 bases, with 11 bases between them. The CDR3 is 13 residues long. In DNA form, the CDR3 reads TGTGCCAGCAGCCTACCGGGCCTCACTGAAGCTTTCTTT. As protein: CASSLPGLTEAFF.

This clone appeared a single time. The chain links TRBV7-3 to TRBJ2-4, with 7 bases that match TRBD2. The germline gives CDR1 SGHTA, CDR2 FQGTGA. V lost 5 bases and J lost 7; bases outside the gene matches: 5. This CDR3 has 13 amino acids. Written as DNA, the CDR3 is TGTGCCAGCAGCCCTGGGGGAGGGAACATTCAGTACTTC. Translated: CASSPGGGNIQYF.

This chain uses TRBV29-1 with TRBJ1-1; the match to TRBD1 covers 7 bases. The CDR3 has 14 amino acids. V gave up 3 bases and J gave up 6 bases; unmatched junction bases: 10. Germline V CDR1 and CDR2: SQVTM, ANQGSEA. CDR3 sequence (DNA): TGCAGCGTTGATCGTCGGCAGGGGGGTCCTGAAGCTTTCTTT. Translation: CSVDRRQGGPEAFF.

The CDR3 protein is CASSLGDRGQYF. In nucleotides, the CDR3 is TGTGCCAGCAGCTTAGGAGACAGGGGGCAGTACTTC. The gene calls are TRBV7-9 and TRBJ2-7; 8 bases align to TRBD1. CDR1 is SEHNR and CDR2 is FQNEAQ in the germline V gene (reference sequence). This CDR3 has 12 residues. After removal of 1 base from V and 9 bases from J, the junction contained 2 bases not matched to a gene.

CDR3 residues: CASSLGAGSIHEQFF. CDR3 nucleotides: TGCGCCAGCAGCTTGGGGGCCGGGAGTATACATGAGCAGTTCTTC. This chain uses TRBV5-1 with TRBJ2-1, with a tentative D call TRBD2 (6 bases). Germline CDR1 and CDR2: SGHRS and YFSETQ. Trimming stripped 0 bases from V and 8 bases from J, with 15 bases between. This CDR3 spans 15 amino acids.

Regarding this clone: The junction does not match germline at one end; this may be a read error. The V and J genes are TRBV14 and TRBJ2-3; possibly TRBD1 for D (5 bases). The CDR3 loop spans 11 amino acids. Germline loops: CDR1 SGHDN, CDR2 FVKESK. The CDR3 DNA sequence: TGTGCCAGCAGCCAAGGGGGCAGGGCGGATTTT. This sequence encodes CASSQGGRADF.

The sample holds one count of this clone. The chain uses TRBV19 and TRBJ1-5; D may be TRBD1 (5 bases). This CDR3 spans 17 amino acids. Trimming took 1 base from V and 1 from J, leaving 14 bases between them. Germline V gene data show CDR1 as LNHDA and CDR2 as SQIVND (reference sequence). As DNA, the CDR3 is TGTGCCAGTAGTATAGTTCTCGGGGGAAGGAGCAATCAGCCCCAGCATTTT. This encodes CASSIVLGGRSNQPQHF.

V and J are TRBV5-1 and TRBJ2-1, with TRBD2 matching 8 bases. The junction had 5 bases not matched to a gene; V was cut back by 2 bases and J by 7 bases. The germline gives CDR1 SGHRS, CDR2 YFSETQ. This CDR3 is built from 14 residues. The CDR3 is CASSFFGRENEQFF. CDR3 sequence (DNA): TGCGCCAGCAGCTTTTTCGGGAGGGAAAATGAGCAGTTCTTC. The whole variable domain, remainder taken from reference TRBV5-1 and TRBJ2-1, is KAGVTQTPRYLIKTRGQQVTLSCSPISGHRSVSWYQQTPGQGLQFLFEYFSETQRNKGNFPGRFSGRQFSNSRSEMNVSTLELGDSALYLCASSFFGRENEQFFGPGTRLTVL.

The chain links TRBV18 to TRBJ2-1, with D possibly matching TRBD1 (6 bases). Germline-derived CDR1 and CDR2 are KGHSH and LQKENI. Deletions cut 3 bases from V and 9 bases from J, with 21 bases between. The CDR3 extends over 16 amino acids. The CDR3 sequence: CASSPQTGSMIGEQFF. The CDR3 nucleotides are TGTGCCAGCTCACCTCAGACAGGCTCGATGATCGGTGAGCAGTTCTTC.

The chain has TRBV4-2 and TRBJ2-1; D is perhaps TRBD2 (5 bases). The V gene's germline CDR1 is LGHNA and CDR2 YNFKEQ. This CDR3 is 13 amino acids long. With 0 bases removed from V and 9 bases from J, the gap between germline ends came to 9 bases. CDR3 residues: CASSQDFAGEQFF. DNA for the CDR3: TGTGCCAGCAGCCAAGATTTCGCGGGTGAGCAGTTCTTC.

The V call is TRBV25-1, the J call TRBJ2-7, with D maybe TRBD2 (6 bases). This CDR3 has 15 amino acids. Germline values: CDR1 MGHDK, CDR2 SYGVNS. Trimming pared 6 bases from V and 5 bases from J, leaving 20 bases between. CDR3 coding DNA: TGTGCCAGCAGGGATACGACAGCGGGTGGGGACGAGCAGTACTTC. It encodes CASRDTTAGGDEQYF.

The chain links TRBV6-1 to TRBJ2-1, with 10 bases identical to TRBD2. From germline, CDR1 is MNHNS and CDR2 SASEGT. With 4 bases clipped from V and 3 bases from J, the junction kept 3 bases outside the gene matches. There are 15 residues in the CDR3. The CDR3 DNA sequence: TGTGCCAGCAGTGGATCTAGCGGGAGCTACAATGAGCAGTTCTTC. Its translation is CASSGSSGSYNEQFF.

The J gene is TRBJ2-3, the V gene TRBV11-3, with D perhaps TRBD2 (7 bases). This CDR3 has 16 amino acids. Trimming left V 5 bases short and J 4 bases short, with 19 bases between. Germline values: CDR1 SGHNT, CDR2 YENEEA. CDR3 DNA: TGTGCCAGCAGCCCTTGGGGGGCGGGAGCGGCAGATACGCAGTATTTT. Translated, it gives CASSPWGAGAADTQYF.

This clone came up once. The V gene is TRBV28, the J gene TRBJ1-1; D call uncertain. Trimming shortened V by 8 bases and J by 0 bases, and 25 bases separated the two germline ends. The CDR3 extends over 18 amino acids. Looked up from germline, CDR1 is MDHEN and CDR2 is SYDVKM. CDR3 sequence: CASSLPQLGFHMNTEAFF. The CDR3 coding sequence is TGTGCCAGCTCCCTCCCTCAGCTGGGTTTTCACATGAACACTGAAGCTTTCTTT.